One and the same sample provided the 5 T cell receptor beta chains below, sequenced in a study of technical replicates of blood from several donors. Sequenced by immunoSEQ multiplex PCR; TCRdb stores in-frame clones only, minus some. The sample holds some 70,000 clones, under 98% seen once. Sequencing was carried out using T cells isolated from PBMCs. The receptors were gathered from a human donor in good health.

V usage is TRBV28 and J usage is TRBJ2-1, with 7 bases lining up with TRBD2. The CDR3 sequence is 17 residues long. Trimming removed 2 bases from V and 2 bases from J; junction bases left unmatched: 9. Germline V gene lookup returns CDR1 MDHEN and CDR2 SYDVKM. CDR3 sequence: CASSLAILAETYNEQFF. CDR3 nucleotide sequence: TGTGCCAGCAGTTTAGCTATTCTAGCGGAAACCTACAATGAGCAGTTCTTC.

This chain joins TRBV20-1 and TRBJ1-1, with TRBD1 as a possible D gene (5 bases). The CDR3 is 11 residues long. V shed 4 bases and J shed 8 bases, with 11 bases lying between them. From germline, CDR1 is DFQATT and CDR2 SNEGSKA (reference sequence). In nucleotides, the CDR3 is TGCAGTGCTATAGGAACAGGCGAAGCTTTCTTT. Translating it yields CSAIGTGEAFF.

The chain links TRBV30 to TRBJ1-4, with D possibly being TRBD1 (6 bases). The germline CDR1 and CDR2 sequences are GTSNPN and SVGIG (reference sequence). Trimming took 2 bases from V and 4 from J, leaving 11 bases between them. The CDR3 runs 14 residues. The CDR3 DNA follows: TGTGCCTGGAGTCTGACAGGCTTTAATGAAAAACTGTTTTTT. Protein product: CAWSLTGFNEKLFF.

This clone was observed a single time. V usage is TRBV5-1 and J usage is TRBJ1-2; TRBD1 aligns across 9 bases. From germline, CDR1 is SGHRS and CDR2 YFSETQ. V gave up 2 bases and J gave up 4 bases; unmatched junction bases: 6. This CDR3 has 15 residues. CDR3 protein: CASSLTGTGTYGYTF. The CDR3 nucleotides read TGCGCCAGCAGCTTAACCGGGACAGGGACCTATGGCTACACCTTC.

The table lists this clone with a count of one. The chain joins TRBV18 to TRBJ1-1; D not resolved. V gave up 2 bases and J gave up 1 base, with 8 bases separating them. The CDR3 is made up of 14 amino acids. Looked up from germline, CDR1 is KGHSH and CDR2 is LQKENI. The CDR3 reads CASSPRTSNTEAFF. CDR3 DNA sequence: TGTGCCAGCTCACCAAGGACTTCGAACACTGAAGCTTTCTTT.